These 21 T cell receptor beta chains originate from one sample sequenced in a study of tumor-infiltrating lymphocytes in primary liver carcinoma. TCR beta cDNA was prepared out of 450 to 500 ng total RNA by means of a constant-region primer. It was through three nested multiplex PCR rounds of slightly modified ARM-PCR that TCR beta libraries arose. A C-beta reverse primer was combined with TRBV1-TRBV30 forward primers in the first two PCR rounds, and each round had around 11 cycles. TCRdb itself ran the multiplex PCR reads through MiXCR, one entry per CDR3 protein. The sample records about 350,000 distinct CDR3 sequences, roughly 61% being singletons. Alongside blood RNA obtained from unsorted whole blood, germline DNA was also extracted. Sequencing was done on a sample of peripheral blood. Receptors were obtained from a man between 35 and 55 years old with primary liver carcinoma and hepatitis B virus infection.

This rearrangement joins TRBV20-1 to TRBJ1-3; D not resolved. The CDR3 is 11 amino acids. V dropped 7 bases and J dropped 3 bases, with 7 bases sitting between them. Germline CDR1 reads DFQATT; CDR2 reads SNEGSKA (reference sequence). CDR3 sequence reads: CSVLFGNTIYF. In nucleotides, the CDR3 is TGCAGTGTTCTATTTGGAAACACCATATATTTT.

The V and J genes are TRBV20-1 and TRBJ1-2; D gene ambiguous. V was trimmed by 6 bases and J by 3 bases, leaving 17 bases between them. Germline assignment: CDR1 DFQATT and CDR2 SNEGSKA (reference sequence). The CDR3 loop spans 14 amino acids. The CDR3, as DNA: TGCAGTGCCCTCAATGCGCCAGGCTACTATGGCTACACCTTC. Protein: CSALNAPGYYGYTF.

A word on this clonotype: A read error may explain this, as a much larger clone is one base away. The V gene is TRBV6-1, the J gene TRBJ2-5; possibly TRBD1 for D (5 bases). Between the trimmed V and J ends, which lost 7 bases and 5 bases, there was a span of 11 bases. In germline, CDR1 is MNHNS, CDR2 SASEGT. The CDR3 is 12 residues long. CDR3 bases: TGTGCCAGCATTAGGGGCCAGGAGACCCAGTACTTC. Its translation is CASIRGQETQYF.

This clonotype was observed at least ten times. The chain employs TRBV6-2 or TRBV6-3 and TRBJ2-6; TRBD1 might be the D (6 bases). Trimming took 5 bases from V and 0 from J, leaving 8 bases between them. CDR3 length: 15 amino acids. The V gene's germline CDR1 is MNHEY and CDR2 SVGEGT. This chain's CDR3 is CASSGTNSGANVLTF. The CDR3 nucleotides read TGTGCCAGCAGTGGGACAAACTCTGGGGCCAACGTCCTGACTTTC.

Notes on this clonotype: One base away lies a much larger clone, so this may be a sequencing read error. The V gene is TRBV5-1, the J gene TRBJ2-3; D may be TRBD2 (5 bases). Trimming stripped 3 bases from V and 3 bases from J, with 11 bases between. Germline CDR1 and CDR2: SGHRS and YFSETQ. This CDR3 comprises 14 residues. The CDR3 spells CASSSERCTDTQYF. CDR3 nucleotides: TGCGCCAGCAGCTCGGAGCGGTGTACAGATACGCAGTATTTT.

About this clonotype itself: A much more abundant neighbour one base away suggests this may be a read error. The chain carries TRBV6-5 and TRBJ2-7; TRBD2 matches at 13 bases. Per germline, CDR1 MNHEY and CDR2 SVGAGI. V dropped 5 bases and J dropped 2; count of bases not matched to a gene: 3. The CDR3 spans 15 residues. For the CDR3, the DNA is TGTGCCAGCAGTAGGGGGACTAGCGGGGCCTACGAGCAGTACTTC. Translated: CASSRGTSGAYEQYF.

On this clonotype itself: A junction end diverges from the germline sequence, so it may reflect a read error. The chain employs TRBV4-2 and TRBJ1-5, with no clear D. Per germline, CDR1 LGHNA and CDR2 YNFKEQ. This CDR3 is built from 14 residues. The chain's CDR3 is CASSQALGDQPLHF. Here the CDR3 DNA reads TGTGCCAGTAGCCAAGCGCTAGGTGATCAGCCCCTGCATTTT.

Note on this clonotype: Since a much larger clone is just one base distant, this may be a read error. This likely comes from a read error, as the CDR3 has no conserved phenylalanine or tryptophan at its end. The rearrangement uses TRBV12-3 or TRBV12-4 and TRBJ1-2; D gene ambiguous. The CDR3 has 13 amino acids. V was pared by 3 bases and J by 7 bases, with 12 bases between. For the CDR3, the DNA is TGTGCCAGCAGTTTCGGCAGAATTGCTGGCTACACCTTA. Residues: CASSFGRIAGYTL.

With regard to this clonotype: It may be a read error: a sequence one base away is much more abundant. The rearrangement joins TRBV4-2 to TRBJ2-3, with 11 bases lining up with TRBD1. The CDR3 consists of 15 residues. In germline, CDR1 is LGHNA, CDR2 YNFKEQ. In DNA form, the CDR3 reads TGTGCCAGCAGCCAAACGGACAGGGGGCCGGATACGCGGTATTTT. Its translation is CASSQTDRGPDTRYF.

This clonotype was counted a single time. A much larger clone is a single base away; this may be a read error. The V call is TRBV12-3 or TRBV12-4, the J call TRBJ2-4; 11 bases agree with TRBD2. This CDR3 has 17 residues. With 6 bases clipped from V and 5 bases from J, the junction kept 12 bases outside the gene matches. The DNA of the CDR3 is TGTGCCAGCAGCCAAGGGATAGCGGGAGGGGAAGAAAACATTCAGTACTTC. Encoded protein: CASSQGIAGGEENIQYF.

This clonotype was counted ten times or more. With a much larger clone just one base away, this may be a read error. This chain connects TRBV11-2 to TRBJ2-7; D might be TRBD2 (5 bases). The V gene's germline CDR1 is SGHAT and CDR2 FQNNGV. This CDR3 region has 14 residues. The V end was cut by 1 base, the J end by 3 bases, with 10 bases between. Written as DNA, the CDR3 is TGTGCCAGCAGCTTAGTGTCGGGAAACTACGAGCAGTACTTC. It encodes CASSLVSGNYEQYF.

The chain employs TRBV4-2 and TRBJ2-7, with D perhaps TRBD2 (6 bases). The CDR3 consists of 17 residues. Germline loops: CDR1 LGHNA, CDR2 YNFKEQ. Trimming left V 1 base short and J 2 bases short, with 18 bases between. The CDR3 DNA follows: TGTGCCAGCAGCCAAGCCCGGAGGGACGGTAGAACCTACGAGCAGTACTTC. Protein product: CASSQARRDGRTYEQYF.

This sequence joins TRBV30 and TRBJ1-1; D remains unclear. CDR1 GTSNPN and CDR2 SVGIG come from the germline V gene (reference sequence). This CDR3 is 13 amino acids long. Trimming left V 5 bases short and J 6 bases short, with 16 bases between. The CDR3 is CAWVKCYWPEAFF. DNA for the CDR3: TGTGCCTGGGTGAAGTGCTATTGGCCTGAAGCTTTCTTT.

This clonotype was seen a handful of times. At one boundary the junction diverges from the germline segment, which might be a read error. The chain links TRBV6-5 to TRBJ2-7; tentative D call: TRBD2 (6 bases). CDR1 and CDR2 from the germline V gene are MNHEY and SVGAGI. The CDR3 runs 15 residues. The CDR3 reads CANSNSWAGGHEQYF. The CDR3, as DNA: TGTGCCAACAGTAACTCCTGGGCCGGGGGACACGAGCAGTACTTC.

This clonotype was detected a few times. The V call is TRBV4-1, the J call TRBJ1-3; 7 nucleotides match TRBD1. Unmatched junction bases numbered 5, after V lost 3 bases and J lost 6 bases. The CDR3 is 14 amino acids. Germline V gene sequence: CDR1 MGHRA, CDR2 YSYEKL. In nucleotides, the CDR3 is TGCGCCAGCAGCCAGTACAGGGGCGTAAACACCATATATTTT. Translated: CASSQYRGVNTIYF.

The chain combines TRBV7-9 with TRBJ2-7; TRBD1 aligns across 11 bases. Germline loops: CDR1 SEHNR, CDR2 FQNEAQ (reference sequence). The CDR3 loop spans 14 amino acids. The J segment lost 4 bases and the V segment lost 5 bases, leaving 4 bases of the junction unmatched. The CDR3 coding sequence is TGTGCCAGCAGCAAGGGACAGGGGGGATACGAGCAGTACTTC. Translation: CASSKGQGGYEQYF.

V is TRBV5-1 and J is TRBJ1-6, with D perhaps matching TRBD1 (6 bases). The CDR3 spans 12 residues. Deletions cut 5 bases from V and 13 bases from J, with 13 bases between. Germline V gene lookup returns CDR1 SGHRS and CDR2 YFSETQ. CDR3 amino acids: CASREGDRPLHF. CDR3 DNA sequence: TGCGCCAGCAGGGAGGGGGATCGGCCCCTCCACTTT. The full variable domain, in which reference TRBV5-1 and TRBJ1-6 provide the parts outside the CDR3, is KAGVTQTPRYLIKTRGQQVTLSCSPISGHRSVSWYQQTPGQGLQFLFEYFSETQRNKGNFPGRFSGRQFSNSRSEMNVSTLELGDSALYLCASREGDRPLHFGNGTRLTVT.

Details on this clonotype: Relative to the germline gene, one junction end is altered; a read error may explain this. This sequence joins TRBV5-4 and TRBJ2-5; D remains unclear. Germline V gene data show CDR1 as SGHNT and CDR2 as YYREEE (reference sequence). The CDR3 runs 14 residues. Here the CDR3 reads CASSLASQQDTQYF. As DNA, the CDR3 is TGTGCCAGCAGCTTGGCCAGTCAGCAAGATACCCAGTACTTC.

J is TRBJ2-7 and V is TRBV30, with 7 bases fitting TRBD2. Germline-derived CDR1 and CDR2 are GTSNPN and SVGIG (reference sequence). CDR3 length: 13 residues. J was trimmed by 2 bases and V by 3 bases; bases with no gene match: 4. The CDR3 DNA follows: TGTGCCTGGAGCAGGGAGGGCCCCTACGAGCAGTACTTC. Its protein is CAWSREGPYEQYF.

This chain connects TRBV11-1 to TRBJ2-1; TRBD1 or TRBD2 may be the D gene (5 bases each). Trimming cost V 4 bases and J 8 bases, with 33 bases left between them. Germline CDR1 SGHAT, CDR2 FQDESV (reference sequence). The CDR3 runs 20 residues. The CDR3 here is CASSSPQAVDAAPGHDEQFF. CDR3 DNA sequence: TGTGCCAGCAGCTCTCCTCAGGCAGTAGATGCAGCTCCGGGGCACGATGAGCAGTTCTTC.

Concerning this clonotype: A junction boundary mismatches the germline segment, possibly from a read error. The rearrangement links TRBV29-1 to TRBJ2-7; no reliable D call. This CDR3 is built from 11 residues. Germline loops: CDR1 SQVTM, CDR2 ANQGSEA. The CDR3 coding sequence is TGCAGTGTTGCTTTAACCCACGAGCAGTACTTC. Encoded protein: CSVALTHEQYF.